One and the same sample provided the 9 T cell receptor beta chains below, sequenced in a study of T cells in localized non-small cell lung cancer. The table came from immunoSEQ multiplex PCR; TCRdb's copy has only in-frame clones and leaves some out. This table has 35,000 or so clones, 87% appearing once. The input for sequencing was peripheral blood, taken before any cancer treatment. Source of these receptors: a woman aged 35-75 years with stage I lung adenocarcinoma.

The rearrangement joins TRBV4-1 to TRBJ1-1; TRBD1 agrees at 9 bases. The CDR3 covers 14 residues. The germline gives CDR1 MGHRA, CDR2 YSYEKL. V was pared by 4 bases and J by 10 bases, with 10 bases of the junction left unmatched. As DNA, the CDR3 is TGCGCCAGCAGCCGGTCCCGGGACAGGGCGAGAGCTTTCTTT. This gives the protein CASSRSRDRARAFF.

J is TRBJ1-3 and V is TRBV28; D is perhaps TRBD1 (6 bases). Trimming left V 4 bases short and J 0 bases short, with 13 bases between. CDR1 and CDR2 from the germline V gene are MDHEN and SYDVKM. The CDR3 covers 16 residues. The CDR3 nucleotides are TGTGCCAGCAGTTCGGGGGGCCTGCACTCTGGAAACACCATATATTTT. This gives the protein CASSSGGLHSGNTIYF.

The rearrangement links TRBV15 to TRBJ2-7; D unresolved. The CDR3 totals 15 residues. Germline V gives CDR1 LNHNV, CDR2 YYDKDF (reference sequence). The germline V and J ends were trimmed by 0 bases and 0 bases, with 9 bases remaining between them. The CDR3 is CATSRDRQSSYEQYF. The CDR3 DNA sequence: TGTGCCACCAGCAGAGATCGGCAGAGCTCCTACGAGCAGTACTTC.

V is TRBV29-1 and J is TRBJ1-1; 8 bases map to TRBD1. The V gene end was trimmed by 7 bases and the J gene end by 0 bases; junction bases not matched to a gene: 1. The CDR3 sequence is 12 residues long. Germline values: CDR1 SQVTM, CDR2 ANQGSEA. The CDR3 region has the DNA TGCAGCGCAGGGGGCATGAACACTGAAGCTTTCTTT. Its protein product is CSAGGMNTEAFF.

The chain uses TRBV21-1 and TRBJ1-2. TRBV21-1 is a pseudogene segment. The CDR3 contains 13 residues. This CDR3 is CASSKESHYGYTF. The CDR3 DNA is TGTGCCAGCAGCAAAGAGAGTCACTATGGCTACACCTTC.

The rearrangement uses TRBV29-1 and TRBJ1-2; no clear D gene. The CDR3 covers 13 residues. From germline, CDR1 is SQVTM and CDR2 ANQGSEA. V lost 4 bases and J lost 8, with 17 bases in between. The CDR3 protein is CSVGAGDRRGYTF. CDR3 bases: TGCAGCGTTGGTGCCGGCGATCGTCGGGGCTACACCTTC.

The V call is TRBV2, the J call TRBJ2-7; D not certain. Trimming left V 7 bases short and J 2 bases short, with 12 bases between. Germline CDR1 is SNHLY and CDR2 is FYNNEI. The CDR3 spans 13 residues. The CDR3 DNA sequence: TGTGCCAGCAATGCGTTGGCCGCCTACGAGCAGTACTTC. It is translated as CASNALAAYEQYF. Full variable domain (outside the CDR3, taken from reference TRBV2 and TRBJ2-7): EPEVTQTPSHQVTQMGQEVILRCVPISNHLYFYWYRQILGQKVEFLVSFYNNEISEKSEIFDDQFSVERPDGSNFTLKIRSTKLEDSAMYFCASNALAAYEQYFGPGTRLTVT.

CDR3 loop: CASSLDRSYGYTF. CDR3 in DNA: TGTGCCAGCAGCTTAGACAGGTCCTATGGCTACACCTTC. V and J are TRBV11-2 and TRBJ1-2; unclear D gene. The V gene lost 0 bases and the J gene lost 4 bases, with 6 bases spanning the gap. Germline V gene data show CDR1 as SGHAT and CDR2 as FQNNGV. The CDR3 is 13 amino acids.

The rearrangement links TRBV19 to TRBJ2-1; no definite D call. The CDR3 length is 14 residues. The V and J ends lost 2 bases and 9 bases respectively, with 14 bases between them. Germline V gene data show CDR1 as LNHDA and CDR2 as SQIVND (reference sequence). The CDR3 here is CASSINSGLSEQFF. The CDR3 DNA sequence: TGTGCCAGTAGTATAAATTCAGGTTTATCTGAGCAGTTCTTC.